Below, 23 T cell receptor beta chains from the same sample are listed, as sequenced in a study of T cell changes during pregnancy in multiple sclerosis. The protocol was immunoSEQ multiplex PCR, while the TCRdb copy is restricted to in-frame clones and leaves out a portion. The repertoire holds approximately 100,000 clones, with 91% as singletons. The sample consisted of peripheral blood, taken in the second trimester of pregnancy. The receptors shown here come from a female donor with multiple sclerosis, enrolled in a pregnancy study.

This clone was seen once. This chain connects TRBV7-2 to TRBJ2-1; D is possibly TRBD2 (5 bases). The CDR3 has 14 amino acids. Trimming stripped 5 bases from V and 5 bases from J, with 13 bases between. Germline V gene data show CDR1 as SGHTA and CDR2 as FQGNSA. The CDR3, as DNA: TGTGCCAGCAGCCTCCGGGGAGCCGACAATGAGCAGTTCTTC. It is translated as CASSLRGADNEQFF.

This chain uses TRBV18 with TRBJ2-2; 8 nucleotides line up with TRBD1. Unmatched junction bases numbered 4, after V lost 6 bases and J lost 1 base. The germline V gene encodes CDR1 KGHSH and CDR2 LQKENI. CDR3 length: 15 residues. In DNA, the CDR3 is TGTGCCAGCTCTGACAGGGGACGGAACACCGGGGAGCTGTTTTTT. This encodes CASSDRGRNTGELFF.

The chain combines TRBV7-9 with TRBJ2-1; no reliable D call. V shed 4 bases and J shed 7 bases, with 8 bases lying between them. There are 12 residues in the CDR3. CDR1 is SEHNR, CDR2 FQNEAQ, per germline (reference sequence). The CDR3 is CASSSTGNEQFF. In DNA, the CDR3 is TGTGCCAGCAGCTCGACTGGGAATGAGCAGTTCTTC.

The chain has TRBV5-4 and TRBJ2-3; TRBD1 agrees at 9 bases. This CDR3 comprises 15 residues. Germline CDR1 is SGHNT and CDR2 is YYREEE (reference sequence). V was pared by 10 bases and J by 1 base, with 10 bases of the junction left unmatched. CDR3 sequence (DNA): TGTGCCTTGGGGCGGGACAGGGAGGGCACAGATACGCAGTATTTT. Protein: CALGRDREGTDTQYF.

The rearrangement uses TRBV7-9 and TRBJ2-7; D is perhaps TRBD2 (5 bases). V shed 0 bases and J shed 3 bases, with 9 bases lying between them. The CDR3 runs to 14 residues. Germline V lookup: CDR1 SEHNR, CDR2 FQNEAQ (reference sequence). CDR3 sequence (DNA): TGTGCCAGCAGCTTAGCTGCGGGCAGCTACGAGCAGTACTTC. Amino acids: CASSLAAGSYEQYF.

The chain carries TRBV19 and TRBJ2-4, with a weak D call TRBD1 (5 bases). Germline CDR1 reads LNHDA; CDR2 reads SQIVND (reference sequence). The CDR3 sequence is 14 residues long. V lost 2 bases to trimming and J lost 7 bases, with 12 bases between them. CDR3 sequence: CASSITQGTNIQYF. In nucleotides, the CDR3 is TGTGCCAGTAGTATAACCCAGGGCACCAACATTCAGTACTTC.

The rearrangement uses TRBV6-6 and TRBJ2-7; D might be TRBD1 (5 bases). V was shortened by 0 bases and J by 1 base, with 10 bases between the two germline ends. The germline CDR1 and CDR2 sequences are MNHNY and SVGAGI (reference sequence). CDR3 length equals 15 residues. CDR3 sequence: CASSYSTQGSYEQYF. In DNA form, the CDR3 reads TGTGCCAGCAGTTACTCGACGCAGGGTTCCTACGAGCAGTACTTC.

The rearrangement uses TRBV7-9 and TRBJ2-5; 14 positions match TRBD2. The CDR3 covers 18 residues. Per germline, CDR1 SEHNR and CDR2 FQNEAQ (reference sequence). V gave up 1 base and J gave up 2 bases; unmatched junction bases: 6. CDR3 nucleotides: TGTGCCAGCAGCTTAGGAGGGACTAGCGGGAGAAGGCAAGAGACCCAGTACTTC. The encoded protein is CASSLGGTSGRRQETQYF.

The gene calls are TRBV4-1 and TRBJ2-1; maybe TRBD1 (5 bases). Trimming removed 0 bases from V and 5 bases from J, with 8 bases in between. CDR1 MGHRA and CDR2 YSYEKL come from the germline V gene. The CDR3 has 14 residues. The CDR3 reads CASSQDLGDNEQFF. The DNA of the CDR3 is TGCGCCAGCAGCCAAGATCTAGGGGACAATGAGCAGTTCTTC.

This clone has a handful of counts. The chain links TRBV18 to TRBJ1-1, with TRBD1 matching over 10 bases. Germline V gene lookup returns CDR1 KGHSH and CDR2 LQKENI. The V gene end was trimmed by 3 bases and the J gene end by 4 bases; junction bases not matched to a gene: 2. The CDR3 is made up of 14 amino acids. CDR3 in amino acids: CASSPGQGSTEAFF. The CDR3, as DNA: TGTGCCAGCTCACCGGGACAGGGGAGCACTGAAGCTTTCTTT.

This clone was counted once. At one end, the junction sequence differs from germline, possibly due to a read error. This chain connects TRBV7-7 to TRBJ2-5; maybe TRBD2 (5 bases). Germline V lookup: CDR1 SSHAT, CDR2 FNYEAQ (reference sequence). The CDR3 contains 14 residues. DNA of the CDR3: TGTGCTAGCAGCATGTCGGCTAGCTTGGAGACCCAGTACTTC. It specifies CASSMSASLETQYF.

The chain joins TRBV2 to TRBJ2-7, with D perhaps matching TRBD2 (5 bases). The length of the CDR3 is 13 residues. The V end lost 6 bases, the J end lost 2 bases, and 11 bases lay between the germline ends. The germline V gene encodes CDR1 SNHLY and CDR2 FYNNEI. In DNA form, the CDR3 reads TGTGCCAGCAGGTCTGGGAGCCCCTACGAGCAGTACTTC. Translation: CASRSGSPYEQYF.

This clone showed up just a few times. V gene TRBV27 combines with J gene TRBJ2-7; D not resolved. V was cut by 4 bases and J by 6 bases, with 10 bases left in between. The CDR3 contains 12 residues. Per the germline V gene, CDR1 is MNHEY and CDR2 is SMNVEV (reference sequence). In DNA, the CDR3 is TGTGCCAGCAGTTCCCCCCCCCTCGAGCAGTACTTC. Its translation is CASSSPPLEQYF.

The genes are TRBV7-9 and TRBJ1-1; 7 positions agree with TRBD1. The germline V gene has CDR1 SEHNR and CDR2 FQNEAQ (reference sequence). Trimming at V came to 0 bases and at J to 6 bases, leaving 1 base not matched to a gene. The CDR3 runs to 13 residues. CDR3: CASSLAQGAEAFF. The CDR3 bases are TGTGCCAGCAGCTTAGCGCAGGGGGCTGAAGCTTTCTTT.

The DNA for the CDR3 is TGTGCCAGCAGGACTACAGGGACTAATGAAAAACTGTTTTTT. Protein product: CASRTTGTNEKLFF. The V gene is TRBV28, the J gene TRBJ1-4; a weak D match, TRBD1 (6 bases). CDR1 is MDHEN, CDR2 SYDVKM, per germline. The germline V and J ends were trimmed by 6 bases and 2 bases, with 10 bases remaining between them. The CDR3 length is 14 residues.

About this clone itself: The sample has other DNA sequences that encode this CDR3 too. The V and J genes are TRBV6-6 and TRBJ2-1, with 11 bases lining up with TRBD2. The CDR3 has 14 amino acids. J gave up 10 bases and V 2 bases, and 4 bases lay outside the gene matches. Germline V gives CDR1 MNHNY, CDR2 SVGAGI (reference sequence). The CDR3 coding sequence is TGTGCCAGCAGTTACGGGACTAGCGGACCGGAGCAGTTCTTC. Encoded protein: CASSYGTSGPEQFF.

The chain employs TRBV4-2 and TRBJ1-2; D call uncertain. Germline V CDR1 and CDR2: LGHNA, YNFKEQ. The V end was cut by 0 bases, the J end by 6 bases, with 14 bases between. This CDR3 has 15 amino acids. This CDR3 reads CASSQDQRGDNGYTF. For the CDR3, the DNA is TGTGCCAGCAGCCAAGATCAACGGGGAGACAATGGCTACACCTTC.

This clone was seen just once. The gene calls are TRBV5-1 and TRBJ2-1; D might be TRBD1 (5 bases). Germline V gene lookup returns CDR1 SGHRS and CDR2 YFSETQ. CDR3 length: 14 amino acids. Trimming took 2 bases from V and 11 from J, leaving 17 bases between them. The CDR3 coding sequence is TGCGCCAGCAGCTTCCAGGGTCTTGGGGATAAGCAGTTCTTC. Protein: CASSFQGLGDKQFF.

The chain has TRBV29-1 and TRBJ1-4; 8 positions agree with TRBD1. The junction had 5 bases not matched to a gene; V was cut back by 4 bases and J by 7 bases. Germline V CDR1 and CDR2: SQVTM, ANQGSEA. This CDR3 comprises 13 residues. CDR3: CSVADRVGEKLFF. The CDR3 DNA follows: TGCAGCGTTGCGGACAGGGTTGGTGAAAAACTGTTTTTT.

This clone was recorded once. The chain is built from TRBV6-5 and TRBJ2-4, with D maybe TRBD2 (5 bases). Trimming cost V 5 bases and J 6 bases, with 17 bases left between them. Looked up from germline, CDR1 is MNHEY and CDR2 is SVGAGI. The CDR3 runs 15 residues. CDR3 coding DNA: TGTGCCAGCAGTACCGGGCTGCTAGAGGGAAACATTCAGTACTTC. Translating it yields CASSTGLLEGNIQYF.

This chain joins TRBV2 and TRBJ2-7, with D perhaps TRBD2 (7 bases). This CDR3 spans 13 amino acids. With 6 bases removed from V and 5 bases from J, the gap between germline ends came to 14 bases. CDR1 is SNHLY, CDR2 FYNNEI, per germline. CDR3 DNA sequence: TGTGCCAGCAGCGGGGGGCGCAGGGACGAGCAGTACTTC. The encoded protein is CASSGGRRDEQYF.

The chain has TRBV6-5 and TRBJ1-5; 7 bases line up with TRBD1. CDR1 is MNHEY, CDR2 SVGAGI, per germline. The CDR3 extends over 12 amino acids. The V and J ends lost 8 bases and 7 bases, in that order; junction bases with no gene match: 5. The CDR3 coding sequence is TGTGCCAGCGGGACAGTCCCCCAGCCCCAGCATTTT. This encodes CASGTVPQPQHF.

The CDR3 loop reads CASSPLSHTDYGYTF. CDR3 coding DNA: TGCGCCAGCAGCCCCCTAAGCCATACAGACTATGGCTACACCTTC. This chain uses TRBV4-1 with TRBJ1-2; D gene unclear. With 4 bases removed from V and 3 bases from J, the gap between germline ends came to 15 bases. The CDR3 runs to 15 residues. The germline V gene has CDR1 MGHRA and CDR2 YSYEKL.